Sequencing of this T cell receptor beta chain was carried out in a study of blood T cells in healthy people across ages. The study, taken as a whole, reports: Across samples, TCR beta diversity tracked strongly with naive T cell percentage.

Concerning this clonotype: The antigen is unknown.

A J-beta primer mix and a sample-barcoded 5' primer were used in a second PCR of about 6 to 12 cycles. Each TCR beta cDNA got a 12-nucleotide random molecular identifier. One entry per CDR3 protein, called by TCRdb with MiXCR from the 5' RACE reads. The data show 850,000 to 1,000,000 distinct CDR3 sequences, about 48% seen once. V was pared by 4 bases and J by 2 bases, with 17 bases of the junction left unmatched. CDR3 length equals 19 residues. This chain links TRBV12-3 or TRBV12-4 with TRBJ2-1; 7 nucleotides align to TRBD1. The material sequenced was blood. This clonotype was obtained from a man younger than 45 in good health. CDR3 sequence: CASSSTGKVASGAYNEQFF. In DNA form, the CDR3 reads TGTGCCAGCAGTTCGACAGGGAAGGTTGCATCCGGGGCCTACAATGAGCAGTTCTTC.